This paragraph reports one T cell receptor (beta chain). Its antigen is not known. This CDR3 spans 12 amino acids. CDR1 is SGHVS, CDR2 FNYEAQ, per germline. Trimming took off 5 bases at V and 12 bases at J, with 11 bases between the two ends. The sample comes from a study of T cell repertoires in cytomegalovirus infection. Study at large: HLA-C-restricted CMV epitopes, recently identified, and well-studied HLA-B-restricted ones were used by the study. Indicated by public TCR beta signatures were CMV infection and matching HLA type. The study's findings and limits: HLA-C-restricted TCR beta clonotypes specific for CMV led the ex vivo response.

A single record per CDR3 protein comes from TCRdb applying MiXCR to the reads. The sample contains about 470,000 distinct CDR3 sequences, 42% of which appear only once. The source of this sequence is a human donor in good health (CMV status not recorded). Some clones in this sample may be carry-over from other donors' samples. The chain links TRBV7-6 to TRBJ1-6; TRBD1 might be the D (5 bases). The source was cultured PBMCs, collected from culture after CMV antigen stimulation. The CDR3 reads CASSPLGGPLHF. CDR3 DNA: TGTGCCAGCAGCCCACTGGGGGGACCCCTCCACTTT.